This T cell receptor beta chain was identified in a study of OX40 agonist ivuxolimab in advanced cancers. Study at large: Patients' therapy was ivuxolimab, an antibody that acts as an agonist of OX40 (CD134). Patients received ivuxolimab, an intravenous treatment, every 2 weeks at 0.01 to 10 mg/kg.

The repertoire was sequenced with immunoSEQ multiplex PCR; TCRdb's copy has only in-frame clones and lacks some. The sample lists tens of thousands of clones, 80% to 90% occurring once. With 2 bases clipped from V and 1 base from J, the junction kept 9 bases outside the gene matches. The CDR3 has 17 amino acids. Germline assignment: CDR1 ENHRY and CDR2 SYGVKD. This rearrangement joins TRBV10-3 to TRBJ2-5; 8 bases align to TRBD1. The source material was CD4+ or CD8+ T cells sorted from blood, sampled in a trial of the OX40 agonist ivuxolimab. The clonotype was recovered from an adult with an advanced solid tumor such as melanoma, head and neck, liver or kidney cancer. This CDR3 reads CAISETGSGTGQETQYF. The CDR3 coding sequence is TGTGCCATCAGTGAGACCGGGAGTGGGACAGGCCAAGAGACCCAGTACTTC.